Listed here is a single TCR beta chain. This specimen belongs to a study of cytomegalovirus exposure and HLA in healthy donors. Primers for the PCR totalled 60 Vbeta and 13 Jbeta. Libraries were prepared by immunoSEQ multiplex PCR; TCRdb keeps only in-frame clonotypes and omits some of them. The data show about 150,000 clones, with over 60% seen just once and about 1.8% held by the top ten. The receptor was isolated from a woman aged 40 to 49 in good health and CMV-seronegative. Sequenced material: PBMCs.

CDR3 sequence reads: CASSLTGTGYWEAFF. In DNA form, the CDR3 reads TGTGCCAGCAGTTTAACCGGGACAGGGTATTGGGAAGCTTTCTTT. This chain uses TRBV27 with TRBJ1-1, with 9 nucleotides matching TRBD1. Per germline, CDR1 MNHEY and CDR2 SMNVEV (reference sequence). J was trimmed by 8 bases and V by 2 bases; bases with no gene match: 9. The CDR3 totals 15 residues.